A selection of T cell receptor beta chains follows, all from one sample in a study of blood T cell repertoires in COVID-19. Produced via immunoSEQ multiplex PCR; TCRdb's table is partial and in-frame only. The table lists tens of thousands of clones, about four fifths of them singletons, with 32% in the top ten. The specimen was peripheral blood. Source of these receptors: a human donor in a cohort sampled during active COVID-19. Both conserved end residues are part of each CDR3. Fields, in order: clone size, V gene, D gene, J gene, CDR3 DNA, CDR3 protein. D genes are given only for firm matches. Not every row has a clone size; where given, it reads once, few, many or a size class.

few	TRBV28	TRBD1	TRBJ1-4	TGTGCCAGCAGTTCCCCAGGGGGAACTAATGAAAAACTGTTTTTT	CASSSPGGTNEKLFF
.	TRBV6-6	TRBD1	TRBJ1-3	TGTGCCAGCTCGCAAACAGGGGTCCACACCATATATTTT	CASSQTGVHTIYF
.	TRBV12-3/TRBV12-4	.	TRBJ2-1	TGTGCCAGCCAGGGTAACATGCATGAGCAGTTCTTC	CASQGNMHEQFF
.	TRBV10-1	.	TRBJ1-1	TGCGCCAGCAAGCAGGGGAGGGACACTGAAGCTTTCTTT	CASKQGRDTEAFF
once	TRBV7-9	.	TRBJ1-3	TGTGCCAGCAGATCGGCTGGAAACACCATATATTTT	CASRSAGNTIYF
.	TRBV5-1	.	TRBJ1-5	TGCGCCAGCAGCTTGGCGGGGGAGCGCAATCAGCCCCAGCATTTT	CASSLAGERNQPQHF
few	TRBV5-1	.	TRBJ2-2	TGCGCCAGCAGTGTGAGGTCAACTAACGCGAACACCGGGGAGCTGTTTTTT	CASSVRSTNANTGELFF
.	TRBV10-3	.	TRBJ1-1	TGTGCCATCAGCCCAACAGGGAACACTGAAGCTTTCTTT	CAISPTGNTEAFF
.	TRBV28	.	TRBJ1-3	TGTGCCAGCAGTTCGCCCAGGAACTCTGGAAACACCATATATTTT	CASSSPRNSGNTIYF
.	TRBV4-2	.	TRBJ1-4	TGTGCCAGCAGCCAAGGGCAGGGAGGCGAAAAACTGTTTTTT	CASSQGQGGEKLFF
.	TRBV5-8	TRBD2	TRBJ2-1	TGTGCCAGCAGCTACACCTATGGCGGGGGTAGGTTCAGCGATGAGCAGTTCTTC	CASSYTYGGGRFSDEQFF
.	TRBV5-8	.	TRBJ1-4	TGTGCCAGCACTCCAACAGGGTGGGATGAAAAACTGTTTTTT	CASTPTGWDEKLFF
.	TRBV18	TRBD2	TRBJ2-3	TGTGCCAGCTCACCCCTAGCGGGTCCCATCACAGATACGCAGTATTTT	CASSPLAGPITDTQYF
.	TRBV19	TRBD1	TRBJ2-1	TGTGCCAGTAGTCCCGGACAGGGGGGTTACAATGAGCAGTTCTTC	CASSPGQGGYNEQFF
.	TRBV6-2/TRBV6-3	TRBD1	TRBJ2-7	TGTGCCAGCAGTTACCGGTGGACAGGTCCCTACGAGCAGTACTTC	CASSYRWTGPYEQYF
.	TRBV12-5	.	TRBJ2-2	TGTGCTAGTGGTTTGTCTCGTAGACAGGATGATCACGGGGAGCTGTTTTTT	CASGLSRRQDDHGELFF
.	TRBV28	.	TRBJ1-2	TGTGCCAGCAGCGGTGACGGGTCCTCCTATGGCTACACCTTC	CASSGDGSSYGYTF
.	TRBV7-2	TRBD1	TRBJ2-3	TGTGCCAGCAGCGTGGACAGGGGGGCCACAGATACGCAGTATTTT	CASSVDRGATDTQYF
.	TRBV14	TRBD2	TRBJ2-7	TGTGCCAGCGGGTTTGGCGGGAGCCGCTCCTACGAGCAGTACTTC	CASGFGGSRSYEQYF
.	TRBV7-2	TRBD1	TRBJ2-7	TGTGCCAGCAGCTCCTGGACAGGGCCAAGCTCCTACGAGCAGTACTTC	CASSSWTGPSSYEQYF
once	TRBV18	.	TRBJ2-7	TGTGCCAGCTCACCCCCCGCAGGGGGGACCTACGAGCAGTACTTC	CASSPPAGGTYEQYF
.	TRBV19	TRBD1	TRBJ2-7	TGTGCCAGTTCAAAATATGGGACAGGGGGAATCTCCTACGAGCAGTACTTC	CASSKYGTGGISYEQYF
.	TRBV6-5	TRBD1	TRBJ1-2	TGTGCCAGCAGTTACGGGGGACAGGGGGCGTATGGCTACACCTTC	CASSYGGQGAYGYTF